This TCR beta chain was recovered during a study of blood T cells in healthy people across ages. The authors extracted at least 6 micrograms of total RNA per sample. Points from the study as a whole: Roughly linearly, TCR beta diversity per million T cells fell as age increased. Researchers deemed the diversity estimates from one million T cells underestimates. Changes in expanded clonotypes were possibly confounded, as the CMV status of donors was unknown.

A note on this clonotype: Its antigen is not known.

V shed 6 bases and J shed 8 bases, with 16 bases lying between them. The CDR3 spans 13 residues. PCR was performed a second time for 7 to 11 cycles using a sample-barcoded 5' primer and a J-beta primer mix. TCRdb recomputed calls from the 5' RACE reads with MiXCR, one row per CDR3 protein. The data contain about a million distinct CDR3 sequences, under 50% of them seen just once; the ten biggest clones take up roughly 12%. The V and J genes are TRBV12-3 or TRBV12-4 and TRBJ1-2; a possible D gene is TRBD1 (6 bases). The TCR originated in a man younger than 40 in good health. Input material: blood. CDR3 sequence: CASSPPGQKGYTF. The CDR3 DNA reads as TGTGCCAGCAGCCCGCCGGGACAAAAGGGCTACACCTTC.